This T cell receptor beta chain was sequenced in a study of post-analysis software for immune sequencing data. Findings of the study overall: With TRBV5-6, TRBV5-1 and TRBV20-1 included, five TRBV segments were more frequent in patients than in controls.

V was pared by 5 bases and J by 13 bases, with 25 bases between. CDR3 size: 15 residues. With regard to this clonotype: Its matching antigen is unknown.

cDNA libraries of TCR beta carried unique molecular identifiers. TCRdb itself ran the PCR reads through MiXCR, one entry per CDR3 protein. Among 750,000 to 950,000 distinct CDR3 sequences listed, roughly half were seen once. This chain connects TRBV12-3 or TRBV12-4 to TRBJ2-3; the D gene is possibly TRBD1 (6 bases). The sequence derives from a girl aged 5-17 years with multiple sclerosis. Sequenced: blood. For the CDR3, the DNA is TGTGCCAGCAGTCCACGAAGCAGGGGCACAGATGCGGAGTATTTT. It translates to CASSPRSRGTDAEYF.